Listed here is a single T cell receptor beta chain. The sample is drawn from a study of blood T cell repertoires in COVID-19. Turning to the study itself: Sites across the United States, Italy and Spain contributed samples from acute and convalescent COVID-19. The analysed material was cDNA or gDNA that came from T cells, B-cell-depleted T cells, or PBMCs.

In the authors' workflow: The authors estimated nucleated cell counts from reference gene primer amplification. Repertoires were generated with immunoSEQ multiplex PCR, while TCRdb's copy carries only in-frame clones and drops some. V, J and clone size derive from that table, while D and trimming were established from the DNA sequence. The table includes about 34,000 clones, roughly three quarters detected once. V dropped 2 bases and J dropped 1 base, with 12 bases sitting between them. Germline assignment: CDR1 SGHRS and CDR2 YFSETQ. CDR3 length: 16 amino acids. The chain combines TRBV5-1 with TRBJ2-2, with D perhaps matching TRBD1 (6 bases). The sequenced sample was peripheral blood. The clonotype was recovered from a human donor in a cohort sampled during active COVID-19. CDR3 sequence: CASSFTGSRNTGELFF. CDR3 sequence (DNA): TGCGCCAGCAGCTTTACAGGGAGCCGGAACACCGGGGAGCTGTTTTTT.